This T cell receptor (beta chain) was found in a study of blood T cell repertoires in COVID-19. This CDR3 comprises 14 residues. Per the germline V gene, CDR1 is MNHEY and CDR2 is SMNVEV (reference sequence). Deletions cut 8 bases from V and 3 bases from J, with 13 bases between. Sequencing was performed with immunoSEQ multiplex PCR; in TCRdb, only in-frame clones are kept and a portion is missing. The table lists fewer than 350,000 clones, 80% to 85% of them singletons. This receptor was obtained from a woman between 55 and 75 years old with active or convalescent COVID-19. The sample consisted of peripheral blood. The chain uses TRBV27 and TRBJ1-4, with TRBD1 as a possible D gene (6 bases). The CDR3 region has the DNA TGTGCCAGCGCCCTGTGGGGGCCTAATGAAAAACTGTTTTTT. Its protein product is CASALWGPNEKLFF.